The 8 T cell receptor beta chains in this list originate from one sample, sequenced in a study of T cell responses to AZD1222 COVID-19 vaccine. Clones were read by immunoSEQ multiplex PCR, and TCRdb kept only the in-frame ones, dropping some. Of around 150,000 clones in the sample, 75% to 85% were seen once. Sequenced here: peripheral blood, sampled 28 days after the second dose of the MenACWY control vaccine. These TCRs come from an adult who received the MenACWY meningococcal vaccine as a control.

The V gene is TRBV21-1, the J gene TRBJ2-1. TRBV21-1 is marked as a pseudogene. This CDR3 region has 15 residues. The CDR3 nucleotides are TGTGCCAGCACCTTACCCGCCCAGGAGCTCGTCGAGCAGTTCTTC. The encoded protein is CASTLPAQELVEQFF.

This rearrangement joins TRBV27 to TRBJ2-6; D may be TRBD2 (5 bases). The length of the CDR3 is 15 residues. The V gene's germline CDR1 is MNHEY and CDR2 SMNVEV (reference sequence). Trimming took 5 bases from V and 2 from J, leaving 10 bases between them. CDR3 protein: CASSPAGAGANVLTF. The CDR3 nucleotides are TGTGCCAGCAGTCCTGCGGGCGCTGGGGCCAACGTCCTGACTTTC.

V usage is TRBV7-2 and J usage is TRBJ2-3; D is possibly TRBD1 or TRBD2 (6 bases each). The CDR3 spans 15 residues. The V end was cut by 4 bases, the J end by 3 bases, with 14 bases between. The germline V gene has CDR1 SGHTA and CDR2 FQGNSA. CDR3 DNA sequence: TGTGCCAGCAGCTCCCAAGGGGGGCGGACAGATACGCAGTATTTT. Amino acid sequence: CASSSQGGRTDTQYF.

In this sample, this clone turned up once. V usage is TRBV7-2 and J usage is TRBJ2-7; TRBD1 agrees at 9 bases. V gave up 3 bases and J gave up 3 bases; unmatched junction bases: 3. CDR3 length equals 14 residues. Germline CDR1 SGHTA, CDR2 FQGNSA. The chain's CDR3 is CASSFGQGSYEQYV. For the CDR3, the DNA is TGTGCCAGCAGCTTCGGACAGGGGAGCTACGAGCAGTACGTC.

This rearrangement joins TRBV15 to TRBJ1-3, with D maybe TRBD1 (6 bases). V gave up 2 bases and J gave up 1 base, with 6 bases separating them. The CDR3 sequence is 14 residues long. Germline CDR1 reads LNHNV; CDR2 reads YYDKDF (reference sequence). This CDR3 is CATSRTGSGNTIYF. CDR3 bases: TGTGCCACCAGCAGAACAGGGTCTGGAAACACCATATATTTT.

DNA for the CDR3: TGTGCCAGCAGCTTAGCGGGGCTGGACCAAGAGACCCAGTACTTC. It is translated as CASSLAGLDQETQYF. The chain has TRBV7-8 and TRBJ2-5, with D maybe TRBD1 (5 bases). Trimming shortened V by 0 bases and J by 0 bases, and 8 bases separated the two germline ends. This CDR3 is built from 15 residues. Germline V lookup: CDR1 SGHVS, CDR2 FQNEAQ.

The chain joins TRBV3-1 (or the pseudogene TRBV3-2) to TRBJ1-1; D is ambiguous. The CDR3 consists of 13 residues. The V and J ends lost 4 bases and 1 base respectively, with 7 bases between them. Germline V gene lookup returns CDR1 LGHDT and CDR2 YNNKEL (reference sequence). CDR3 in amino acids: CASSPDGNTEAFF. In DNA, the CDR3 is TGTGCCAGCAGCCCAGACGGGAACACTGAAGCTTTCTTT.

This sequence joins TRBV7-3 and TRBJ2-1, with 8 bases that match TRBD1. There are 13 residues in the CDR3. Looked up from germline, CDR1 is SGHTA and CDR2 is FQGTGA. Germline trimming cut 5 bases from V and 6 bases from J; bases unmatched to any gene: 3. CDR3 coding DNA: TGTGCCAGCAGCCCCAGGGGGCCCAATGAGCAGTTCTTC. This translates into CASSPRGPNEQFF.